The 14 T cell receptor beta chains below were found in one sample sequenced in a study of blood T cell repertoires in COVID-19. The method was immunoSEQ multiplex PCR; TCRdb's version includes in-frame clones alone and lacks a portion of them. Of about 200,000 clones detected, 85% appear once; the ten largest clones hold almost 5%. The source material was peripheral blood. The receptors were sampled from a woman of 80 years or more with acute or convalescent COVID-19.

The chain is built from TRBV2 and TRBJ1-1; D is perhaps TRBD1 (6 bases). Germline V CDR1 and CDR2: SNHLY, FYNNEI. This CDR3 has 15 amino acids. V gave up 7 bases and J gave up 1 base, with 16 bases separating them. The CDR3 DNA is TGTGCCAGCACTAATGAGCCGGGACAGAACACTGAAGCTTTCTTT. Encoded protein: CASTNEPGQNTEAFF.

The chain combines TRBV5-1 with TRBJ1-2; D is possibly TRBD1 (6 bases). The length of the CDR3 is 12 residues. Deletions cut 4 bases from V and 6 bases from J, with 10 bases between. Germline V gives CDR1 SGHRS, CDR2 YFSETQ. The CDR3 loop reads CASSLTGNGYTF. CDR3 DNA sequence: TGCGCCAGCAGCCTTACAGGGAATGGCTACACCTTC.

This chain uses TRBV6-6 with TRBJ2-5, with D perhaps TRBD1 (8 bases). The germline V and J ends were trimmed by 0 bases and 5 bases, with 10 bases remaining between them. Per the germline V gene, CDR1 is MNHNY and CDR2 is SVGAGI (reference sequence). The CDR3 is made up of 14 amino acids. The CDR3 loop is CASSYSQGGETQYF. The DNA for the CDR3 is TGTGCCAGCAGTTACTCACAGGGGGGGGAGACCCAGTACTTC.

This chain connects TRBV4-2 to TRBJ2-1, with D perhaps TRBD1 (6 bases). CDR1 is LGHNA, CDR2 YNFKEQ, per germline. The V gene lost 0 bases and the J gene lost 0 bases, with 9 bases spanning the gap. This CDR3 is 16 amino acids long. The CDR3 DNA reads as TGTGCCAGCAGCCAAGAGGGGGCCCGCTCCTACAATGAGCAGTTCTTC. Translated: CASSQEGARSYNEQFF.

The gene calls are TRBV5-6 and TRBJ2-1; 7 nucleotides line up with TRBD2. The CDR3 sequence is 13 residues long. Germline CDR1 and CDR2: SGHDT and YYEEEE. V was clipped by 3 bases and J by 6 bases; unmatched bases: 3. The CDR3 here is CASSYGLVNEQFF. The CDR3, as DNA: TGTGCCAGCAGCTACGGACTAGTCAATGAGCAGTTCTTC.

This chain links TRBV7-2 with TRBJ1-1; 8 positions match TRBD1. The V segment lost 4 bases and the J segment 11 bases; nucleotides outside the gene matches: 9. Germline lookup yields CDR1 SGHTA and CDR2 FQGNSA. This CDR3 region has 13 residues. The CDR3 nucleotides read TGTGCCAGCAGCTCAGGACAGGGCGGTAGGGCTTTCTTT. Translating it yields CASSSGQGGRAFF.

The gene calls are TRBV19 and TRBJ2-5, with D possibly being TRBD2 (5 bases). The germline V gene encodes CDR1 LNHDA and CDR2 SQIVND (reference sequence). The CDR3 has 14 amino acids. Trimming took off 6 bases at V and 0 bases at J, with 11 bases between the two ends. CDR3 loop: CASSLMTNQETQYF. CDR3 in DNA: TGTGCCAGTAGCCTCATGACTAACCAAGAGACCCAGTACTTC.

The chain carries TRBV28 and TRBJ2-7; TRBD2 might be the D (6 bases). CDR3 size: 18 residues. Germline CDR1 is MDHEN and CDR2 is SYDVKM. Trimming pared 4 bases from V and 6 bases from J, leaving 28 bases between. The CDR3 nucleotides are TGTGCCAGCAGTTCCGGGAGTTTTCGGCGGAGCCTTACGGGCGAGCAGTACTTC. Amino acid sequence: CASSSGSFRRSLTGEQYF.

The chain uses TRBV11-2 and TRBJ1-2; D is uncertain. Germline CDR1 is SGHAT and CDR2 is FQNNGV. Trimming took off 1 base at V and 6 bases at J, with 9 bases between the two ends. The CDR3 is 13 amino acids. For the CDR3, the DNA is TGTGCCAGCAGCTTAGCTAACACAGATGGCTACACCTTC. Encoded protein: CASSLANTDGYTF.

V usage is TRBV19 and J usage is TRBJ1-2; 9 bases are a match to TRBD1. The CDR3 covers 13 residues. Germline CDR1 and CDR2: LNHDA and SQIVND (reference sequence). J was trimmed by 4 bases and V by 6 bases; bases with no gene match: 3. CDR3 sequence (DNA): TGTGCCAGTAGAGGACAGGGGAGCTATGGCTACACCTTC. Its translation is CASRGQGSYGYTF.

The V gene is TRBV5-1, the J gene TRBJ2-5; 11 bases match TRBD2. The CDR3 extends over 15 amino acids. Trimming cost V 2 bases and J 1 base; bases outside gene matches: 1. The germline V gene encodes CDR1 SGHRS and CDR2 YFSETQ. CDR3 sequence: CASSFGTSGQETQYF. CDR3 DNA sequence: TGCGCCAGCAGCTTTGGGACTAGCGGCCAAGAGACCCAGTACTTC. Looking up the rest from reference TRBV5-1 and TRBJ2-5 gives the full variable domain: KAGVTQTPRYLIKTRGQQVTLSCSPISGHRSVSWYQQTPGQGLQFLFEYFSETQRNKGNFPGRFSGRQFSNSRSEMNVSTLELGDSALYLCASSFGTSGQETQYFGPGTRLLVL.

The chain links TRBV27 to TRBJ2-1, with D perhaps TRBD2 (6 bases). With 7 bases removed from V and 4 bases from J, the gap between germline ends came to 20 bases. Germline-derived CDR1 and CDR2 are MNHEY and SMNVEV (reference sequence). The CDR3 covers 16 residues. CDR3 in amino acids: CASIESGVGPYNEQFF. The CDR3 coding sequence is TGTGCCAGCATCGAATCGGGAGTTGGGCCTTACAATGAGCAGTTCTTC.

The J gene is TRBJ1-5, the V gene TRBV7-9; D uncertain. V lost 5 bases and J 0 bases, leaving 14 bases between the germline ends. CDR1 SEHNR and CDR2 FQNEAQ come from the germline V gene (reference sequence). The CDR3 spans 16 residues. The CDR3 DNA reads as TGTGCCAGCAGCCCTATTGGGCCGTATAGCAATCAGCCCCAGCATTTT. Translated: CASSPIGPYSNQPQHF.

The rearrangement joins TRBV29-1 to TRBJ2-1; 7 nucleotides line up with TRBD1. The V segment lost 5 bases and the J segment 9 bases; nucleotides outside the gene matches: 7. There are 12 residues in the CDR3. Germline values: CDR1 SQVTM, CDR2 ANQGSEA. The CDR3 sequence: CSVRTGLGEQFF. CDR3 in DNA: TGCAGCGTTCGGACAGGTTTGGGTGAGCAGTTCTTC.